This paragraph reports one TCR beta chain. A second PCR, run for roughly 7 to 11 cycles, used a sample-barcoded 5' primer plus a J-beta primer mix. TCRdb itself ran the 5' RACE reads through MiXCR, one entry per CDR3 protein. Of some 1.5 million distinct CDR3 sequences listed, 28% are singletons. The germline V and J ends were trimmed by 0 bases and 8 bases, with 19 bases remaining between them. In germline, CDR1 is SGHDT, CDR2 YYEEEE. There are 16 residues in the CDR3. These data are taken from a study of blood T cells in healthy people across ages. The receptor was isolated from a woman aged 30 to 39 in good health. The chain employs TRBV5-6 and TRBJ2-3; the D gene is possibly TRBD2 (6 bases). The sample comprised blood. CDR3 nucleotides: TGTGCCAGCAGCTTGGTCACTAGCCCTGCAAAGGGTACGCAGTATTTT. Translating it yields CASSLVTSPAKGTQYF.